This T cell receptor beta chain came from a study of beta chain features in type 1 diabetes. Study-level background: Cell yields, gender and age were similar in healthy donors and patients. The study, taken as a whole, reports: PCR might favor shorter templates, equally in patients and controls. Moderate but significant shortening of TCRB CDR3s was recorded in all four CD4+ subsets from Type 1 diabetes patients. Whether HLA type influences TCRB rearrangement remained unresolved here.

The whole isolated RNA underwent reverse transcription, so sequencing captured expressed TCRB transcripts. Sequenced by immunoSEQ multiplex PCR; TCRdb stores in-frame clones only, minus some. The sample has 11,000 to 15,000 clones, about two thirds seen once. It was via CD45RO/CCR7/CD25/CD127/CD95/CD27 that CD4+ naive, central memory, regulatory and stem cell-like memory cells were sorted. CDR3 length equals 17 residues. Germline lookup yields CDR1 SGHAT and CDR2 FQNNGV. Deletions cut 5 bases from V and 2 bases from J, with 20 bases between. This clone was detected a few times. Its target is not known.

Sequenced input: stem cell memory CD4+ T cells from blood. The V and J genes are TRBV11-2 and TRBJ2-3, with D hard to call. The source is a woman younger than 30 with type 1 diabetes. The CDR3 DNA reads TGTGCCAGCAGCCTAGTGTCGCTTTTACTCCCCACAGATACGCAGTATTTT. Translated: CASSLVSLLLPTDTQYF.